A single sample gave rise to the 8 T cell receptor beta chains below, sequenced in a study of blood T cell repertoires in COVID-19. Sequenced by immunoSEQ multiplex PCR; TCRdb stores in-frame clones only, minus some. The sample carries about 120,000 clones, 85% to 90% recorded once. The sequenced sample consisted of peripheral blood. The receptor set was obtained from a human donor with acute or convalescent COVID-19. The donor label of this sample is uncertain.

The chain carries TRBV20-1 and TRBJ2-7, with D possibly being TRBD1 (5 bases). Deletions cut 5 bases from V and 9 bases from J, with 14 bases between. Germline V lookup: CDR1 DFQATT, CDR2 SNEGSKA (reference sequence). The CDR3 runs 11 residues. The CDR3 DNA sequence: TGCAGTGCTTTATTGGACACCCGGCAGTACTTC. The encoded protein is CSALLDTRQYF.

The rearrangement uses TRBV28 and TRBJ2-5; TRBD2 matches at 8 bases. CDR3 length equals 14 residues. Germline trimming cut 4 bases from V and 3 bases from J; bases unmatched to any gene: 4. Germline CDR1 MDHEN, CDR2 SYDVKM. CDR3 DNA sequence: TGTGCCAGCAGTTCCCAAGCGGGGGAAGAGACCCAGTACTTC. It specifies CASSSQAGEETQYF.

The chain uses TRBV6-5 and TRBJ2-7; D gene ambiguous. Germline V gene sequence: CDR1 MNHEY, CDR2 SVGAGI. The V end lost 8 bases, the J end lost 5 bases, and 13 bases lay between the germline ends. This CDR3 has 12 amino acids. The CDR3 sequence is CASLSASDEQYF. The DNA for the CDR3 is TGTGCCAGCTTGTCCGCGAGCGACGAGCAGTACTTC.

V is TRBV7-2 and J is TRBJ1-3; D call uncertain. With 9 bases removed from V and 0 bases from J, the gap between germline ends came to 9 bases. Germline CDR1 reads SGHTA; CDR2 reads FQGNSA. The CDR3 runs 13 residues. The CDR3 spells CASARDSGNTIYF. Written as DNA, the CDR3 is TGTGCCAGTGCACGGGACTCTGGAAACACCATATATTTT.

The rearrangement joins TRBV6-6 to TRBJ1-5; possible D gene TRBD1, 6 bases. The CDR3 extends over 14 amino acids. Trimming removed 0 bases from V and 7 bases from J, with 10 bases in between. Germline CDR1 and CDR2: MNHNY and SVGAGI (reference sequence). CDR3 nucleotides: TGTGCCAGCAGTTACTCGCAGGGGCGCCAGCCCCAGCATTTT. As protein: CASSYSQGRQPQHF.

This chain connects TRBV15 to TRBJ1-2; no reliable D call. CDR3 length equals 13 residues. CDR1 LNHNV and CDR2 YYDKDF come from the germline V gene (reference sequence). Trimming took 4 bases from V and 4 from J, leaving 10 bases between them. The CDR3 DNA sequence: TGTGCCACCAGCAACAGAAGTGGCTATGGCTACACCTTC. Encoded protein: CATSNRSGYGYTF.

CDR3 coding DNA: TGCGCCAGCAGCATCTTAGGGGCGGACTATGGCTACACCTTC. Its translation: CASSILGADYGYTF. The V call is TRBV5-1, the J call TRBJ1-2; a possible D gene is TRBD1 (5 bases). Trimming removed 4 bases from V and 3 bases from J, with 13 bases in between. The CDR3 loop spans 14 amino acids. Germline V gives CDR1 SGHRS, CDR2 YFSETQ.

The chain couples TRBV19 to TRBJ1-1; D not resolved. V was cut by 6 bases and J by 2 bases, with 10 bases left in between. CDR3 length: 13 residues. Germline V gives CDR1 LNHDA, CDR2 SQIVND (reference sequence). The CDR3: CASSRSPNTEAFF. The CDR3 region has the DNA TGTGCCAGTAGCCGGTCCCCTAACACTGAAGCTTTCTTT.